This TCR beta chain was sequenced in a study of blood T cell repertoires in COVID-19. Study-level information: Acute-phase and convalescent COVID-19 samples originated in the United States, Italy and Spain. Sources were T cells, B-cell-depleted T cells, or PBMCs; the material itself was cDNA or gDNA.

Libraries were prepared by immunoSEQ multiplex PCR; TCRdb keeps only in-frame clonotypes and omits some of them. Found here are about 140,000 clones, approximately 88% of them singletons; the top ten hold around 26%. Germline trimming cut 3 bases from V and 6 bases from J; bases unmatched to any gene: 8. The CDR3 is 14 amino acids. Germline values: CDR1 SGHNT, CDR2 YYREEE (reference sequence). The gene calls are TRBV5-4 and TRBJ1-1, with 7 bases identical to TRBD1. The clonotype comes from a human donor in a cohort sampled during active COVID-19. The material sequenced was peripheral blood. The CDR3 protein is CASSWGQSAAEAFF. CDR3 DNA: TGTGCCAGCAGCTGGGGACAGAGCGCCGCTGAAGCTTTCTTT.